The 27 T cell receptor beta chains below all came from one sample that was sequenced in a study of cytomegalovirus exposure and HLA in healthy donors. A multiplex PCR was run with 60 Vbeta primers and 13 Jbeta primers. Profiled with immunoSEQ multiplex PCR; TCRdb holds only in-frame clones, not every one. This sample has about 130,000 clones; roughly three quarters occur once, and the top ten carry approximately 2%. The sample taken for sequencing was PBMCs. Receptors originate from a man younger than 40 in good health and CMV-seronegative.

Only one count was recorded for this clone. This CDR3 is also generated by other DNA sequences in the sample. CDR3 coding DNA: TGTGCCAGCTCACCCAGACAGGGAACTAATGAAAAACTGTTTTTT. It yields the protein CASSPRQGTNEKLFF. This chain uses TRBV18 with TRBJ1-4; 7 bases are a match to TRBD1. The CDR3 loop spans 15 amino acids. Per the germline V gene, CDR1 is KGHSH and CDR2 is LQKENI. After removal of 3 bases from V and 1 base from J, the junction contained 2 bases not matched to a gene.

The chain carries TRBV7-2 and TRBJ2-1; D is unclear. The germline V gene encodes CDR1 SGHTA and CDR2 FQGNSA. The CDR3 consists of 11 residues. Trimming took off 5 bases at V and 16 bases at J, with 15 bases between the two ends. The CDR3 region is CASSRLVERFF. The DNA for the CDR3 is TGTGCCAGCAGCCGACTTGTTGAGCGTTTCTTC.

J is TRBJ2-7 and V is TRBV6-5, with 7 bases that match TRBD1. CDR3 size: 15 residues. J gave up 2 bases and V 5 bases, and 9 bases lay outside the gene matches. Looked up from germline, CDR1 is MNHEY and CDR2 is SVGAGI. The CDR3 loop reads CASSHRQGTAYEQYF. The CDR3, as DNA: TGTGCCAGCAGTCACCGACAGGGTACGGCCTACGAGCAGTACTTC.

J is TRBJ1-2 and V is TRBV5-1; 7 bases map to TRBD1. CDR1 SGHRS and CDR2 YFSETQ come from the germline V gene. The V and J ends lost 3 bases and 0 bases, in that order; junction bases with no gene match: 5. The CDR3 covers 15 residues. The chain's CDR3 is CASSSSGTANYGYTF. The CDR3 DNA is TGCGCCAGCAGCTCCTCCGGGACAGCTAACTATGGCTACACCTTC.

Note on this clone: An end of the junction does not agree with germline; a read error may underlie this. This chain connects TRBV7-9 to TRBJ2-1; tentatively, D is TRBD2 (6 bases). The CDR3 contains 16 residues. CDR1 is SEHNR and CDR2 is FQNEAQ in the germline V gene (reference sequence). This chain's CDR3 is CSSSLAASVRRNEQFF. The CDR3, as DNA: TGTTCCAGCAGCTTAGCGGCTAGCGTTAGGAGGAATGAGCAGTTCTTC.

The V call is TRBV19, the J call TRBJ1-3; D might be TRBD1 (6 bases). Germline CDR1 reads LNHDA; CDR2 reads SQIVND (reference sequence). Between the trimmed V and J ends, which lost 4 bases and 0 bases, there was a span of 16 bases. The CDR3 covers 17 residues. The CDR3 sequence is CASSRWGTQSSGNTIYF. The CDR3 DNA reads as TGTGCCAGTAGTAGGTGGGGGACACAATCCTCTGGAAACACCATATATTTT.

DNA of the CDR3: TGCGCCAGCAGTTCCGGAGGGGGGGTTGCTACCCGAGGTGGAGAGCAGTACTTC. Its translation is CASSSGGGVATRGGEQYF. The V call is TRBV5-1, the J call TRBJ2-7; TRBD2 might be the D (7 bases). Germline lookup yields CDR1 SGHRS and CDR2 YFSETQ. V lost 5 bases to trimming and J lost 7 bases, with 31 bases between them. The CDR3 runs to 18 residues.

The J gene is TRBJ1-2, the V gene TRBV18; possibly TRBD1 for D (6 bases). The CDR3 sequence is 14 residues long. Germline-derived CDR1 and CDR2 are KGHSH and LQKENI. With 3 bases removed from V and 8 bases from J, the gap between germline ends came to 16 bases. CDR3 amino acids: CASSPNSGVRGYTF. The CDR3 coding sequence is TGTGCCAGCTCACCGAATTCAGGGGTGAGGGGCTACACCTTC.

The V gene is TRBV28, the J gene TRBJ2-1, with a tentative D call TRBD2 (7 bases). The CDR3 covers 15 residues. The V gene's germline CDR1 is MDHEN and CDR2 SYDVKM. Trimming removed 6 bases at V and 5 bases at J, with 17 bases between. In nucleotides, the CDR3 is TGTGCCAGCAGGGAGGGGGGGTCGGGCCACAATGAGCAGTTCTTC. It yields the protein CASREGGSGHNEQFF.

This clone was seen only once. J is TRBJ1-5 and V is TRBV28; D ambiguous. The V gene's germline CDR1 is MDHEN and CDR2 SYDVKM. This CDR3 spans 13 amino acids. Trimming stripped 2 bases from V and 5 bases from J, with 7 bases between. The CDR3 loop is CASSLTSHQPQHF. The CDR3 nucleotides read TGTGCCAGCAGTTTAACTTCCCATCAGCCCCAGCATTTT.

The sample holds a few counts of this clone. CDR3 region: CASSLNSGSETQYF. The CDR3 DNA reads as TGTGCCAGCAGCTTGAACTCTGGGAGCGAGACCCAGTACTTC. The rearrangement uses TRBV5-4 and TRBJ2-5, with D possibly being TRBD2 (5 bases). The CDR3 is 14 residues long. V lost 1 base and J lost 5, with 12 bases in between. In germline, CDR1 is SGHNT, CDR2 YYREEE (reference sequence).

This clone was seen only once. This chain uses TRBV5-6 with TRBJ2-5; 10 nucleotides line up with TRBD2. The DNA matches TRBJ2-7 better at its end, which makes the J call doubtful. In germline, CDR1 is SGHDT, CDR2 YYEEEE. The CDR3 covers 14 residues. Here the CDR3 reads CASSLGLAVYEQYF. The CDR3 DNA reads TGTGCCAGCAGCCTAGGACTAGCGGTCTACGAGCAGTACTTC.

The V gene is TRBV10-3, the J gene TRBJ1-1; D is uncertain. V lost 5 bases, J lost 1 base, and 11 bases lay in between. The germline V gene has CDR1 ENHRY and CDR2 SYGVKD. The CDR3 is 14 residues long. CDR3 DNA sequence: TGTGCCATCAGTTCCAACACGGGGAACACTGAAGCTTTCTTT. This translates into CAISSNTGNTEAFF.

This clone occurred once. The chain employs TRBV14 and TRBJ2-1; 12 nucleotides line up with TRBD2. Germline lookup yields CDR1 SGHDN and CDR2 FVKESK. J was trimmed by 9 bases and V by 1 base; bases with no gene match: 7. The CDR3 loop spans 16 amino acids. The CDR3 nucleotides read TGTGCCAGCAGCCAAGCTCTAGCGGGAGGGCGGATTGAGCAGTTCTTC. Translating it yields CASSQALAGGRIEQFF.

The genes are TRBV19 and TRBJ2-5; 10 bases are a match to TRBD2. The J segment lost 4 bases and the V segment lost 6 bases, leaving 11 bases of the junction unmatched. The CDR3 consists of 16 residues. Germline V CDR1 and CDR2: LNHDA, SQIVND (reference sequence). In DNA, the CDR3 is TGTGCCAGTAGCTGGAGCGGGAGGGCCAAGGCAGAGACCCAGTACTTC. Protein: CASSWSGRAKAETQYF.

The chain has TRBV6-5 and TRBJ1-2, with 8 bases lining up with TRBD1. V was clipped by 5 bases and J by 3 bases; unmatched bases: 5. This CDR3 spans 14 amino acids. Germline values: CDR1 MNHEY, CDR2 SVGAGI. CDR3 nucleotides: TGTGCCAGCAGTCTGGGACAGGCCTACTATGGCTACACCTTC. Residues: CASSLGQAYYGYTF.

The chain couples TRBV9 to TRBJ1-2; D is perhaps TRBD1 (6 bases). V was cut by 0 bases and J by 3 bases, with 12 bases left in between. The length of the CDR3 is 15 residues. Germline lookup yields CDR1 SGDLS and CDR2 YYNGEE. The CDR3 region is CASSVDAGTHYGYTF. The CDR3 DNA reads as TGTGCCAGCAGCGTAGATGCAGGGACACACTATGGCTACACCTTC.

This chain links TRBV27 with TRBJ1-2, with D possibly being TRBD1 (6 bases). Trimming shortened V by 6 bases and J by 7 bases, and 21 bases separated the two germline ends. The CDR3 is 15 residues long. Germline values: CDR1 MNHEY, CDR2 SMNVEV (reference sequence). DNA for the CDR3: TGTGCCAGCAGCGGGTGGGACACGAGGGGGTTTGGCTACACCTTC. It encodes CASSGWDTRGFGYTF.

This clone was detected once. The chain employs TRBV28 and TRBJ2-7, with D maybe TRBD2 (5 bases). The CDR3 runs 15 residues. V was clipped by 3 bases and J by 3 bases, with 15 bases between them. Germline V CDR1 and CDR2: MDHEN, SYDVKM. The CDR3 sequence is CASSLVGLGIYEQYF. CDR3 in DNA: TGTGCCAGCAGTTTGGTCGGACTCGGAATCTACGAGCAGTACTTC.

V and J are TRBV5-8 and TRBJ2-7; weak D call: TRBD1 (6 bases). The CDR3 has 15 residues. In germline, CDR1 is SGHTS, CDR2 YDEGEE. The V and J ends lost 4 bases and 0 bases respectively, with 14 bases between them. CDR3 residues: CASSRPGHDSYEQYF. The CDR3 DNA reads TGTGCCAGCAGCAGACCGGGACATGACTCCTACGAGCAGTACTTC.

The CDR3 region has the DNA TGTGCCAGCTCACCAGGCCTAGCGGGTTTCAATGAGCAGTTCTTC. This codes for CASSPGLAGFNEQFF. The chain recombines TRBV18 with TRBJ2-1; TRBD2 matches at 8 bases. This CDR3 is 15 amino acids long. V lost 2 bases and J lost 6; bases outside the gene matches: 6. CDR1 is KGHSH and CDR2 is LQKENI in the germline V gene.

A few counts support this clone. CDR3 residues: CASSIRDSPYNEQFF. The CDR3 DNA is TGTGCCAGCAGCATCCGGGACTCCCCCTACAATGAGCAGTTCTTC. The V gene is TRBV7-9, the J gene TRBJ2-1; the D gene is possibly TRBD2 (6 bases). The CDR3 loop spans 15 amino acids. In germline, CDR1 is SEHNR, CDR2 FQNEAQ (reference sequence). V was pared by 5 bases and J by 2 bases, with 13 bases between.

This clone was observed once. The junction and the germline gene differ at one end; a read error may be behind it. The V and J genes are TRBV7-7 and TRBJ2-1; D may be TRBD2 (6 bases). This CDR3 is built from 15 residues. In germline, CDR1 is SSHAT, CDR2 FNYEAQ (reference sequence). The CDR3 region is CASSTLAAGHNEQFF. As DNA, the CDR3 is TGTGCTAGCAGCACCCTAGCTGCGGGGCACAATGAGCAGTTCTTC.

With regard to this clone: Other DNA variants within this sample encode the same CDR3. CDR3 sequence (DNA): TGTGCCAGCAGCTTGCAGGGCTCTTACGAGCAGTACTTC. Translation: CASSLQGSYEQYF. The chain employs TRBV5-4 and TRBJ2-7; D might be TRBD1 (5 bases). The CDR3 has 13 residues. CDR1 SGHNT and CDR2 YYREEE come from the germline V gene (reference sequence). The germline V and J ends were trimmed by 1 base and 4 bases, with 9 bases remaining between them.

This clone was counted a few times. The J gene is TRBJ2-3, the V gene TRBV7-2, with 8 bases that match TRBD2. Germline lookup yields CDR1 SGHTA and CDR2 FQGNSA. This CDR3 comprises 16 residues. J gave up 4 bases and V 5 bases, and 11 bases lay outside the gene matches. The CDR3 sequence: CASSRISAGGPDTQYF. Here the CDR3 DNA reads TGTGCCAGCAGCCGGATCTCGGCGGGGGGTCCAGATACGCAGTATTTT.

In this sample, this clone turned up a few times. The rearrangement links TRBV10-2 to TRBJ1-5; 9 bases map to TRBD1. V gave up 6 bases and J gave up 5 bases; unmatched junction bases: 8. The germline V gene encodes CDR1 WSHSY and CDR2 SAAADI. The CDR3 is made up of 15 amino acids. The CDR3 DNA is TGCGCCAGCAGCGAACCGGGACAGGGCTATCAGCCCCAGCATTTT. It yields the protein CASSEPGQGYQPQHF.

V gene TRBV11-2 combines with J gene TRBJ1-3; 7 bases are shared with TRBD1. CDR1 is SGHAT and CDR2 is FQNNGV in the germline V gene. CDR3 length: 14 residues. V was pared by 5 bases and J by 4 bases, with 5 bases of the junction left unmatched. The CDR3 bases are TGTGCCAGCAGCCCACAGGGGTTGGGAAACACCATATATTTT. It yields the protein CASSPQGLGNTIYF.